These 22 T cell receptor beta chains were sequenced from one sample in a study of cytomegalovirus exposure and HLA in healthy donors. PCR primers comprised 60 Vbeta and 13 Jbeta primers. Data came from immunoSEQ multiplex PCR; TCRdb stores just in-frame clones and leaves some out. The sample consists of roughly 190,000 clones, around 75% of them appearing once. The sequenced material came from PBMCs. The receptors shown here come from a man aged 35-49 years in good health and CMV-seropositive.

This clone was counted between two and nine times. V is TRBV7-2 and J is TRBJ2-5, with a tentative D call TRBD2 (5 bases). The CDR3 runs to 16 residues. V shed 2 bases and J shed 4 bases, with 17 bases lying between them. Germline CDR1 SGHTA, CDR2 FQGNSA. CDR3 DNA sequence: TGTGCCAGCAGCTTATCGCGGGTCGGTTCTTTAGAGACCCAGTACTTC. It yields the protein CASSLSRVGSLETQYF. The full variable domain, its missing parts supplied by reference TRBV7-2 and TRBJ2-5, is GAGVSQSPSNKVTEKGKDVELRCDPISGHTALYWYRQSLGQGLEFLIYFQGNSAPDKSGLPSDRFSAERTGGSVSTLTIQRTQQEDSAVYLCASSLSRVGSLETQYFGPGTRLLVL.

The DNA of the CDR3 is TGTGCCAGCAGCCTCAGACAGACTAATCAGCCCCAGCATTTT. Translating it yields CASSLRQTNQPQHF. V gene TRBV28 combines with J gene TRBJ1-5, with a weak D call TRBD1 (5 bases). Trimming took off 6 bases at V and 4 bases at J, with 13 bases between the two ends. Per germline, CDR1 MDHEN and CDR2 SYDVKM. The CDR3 sequence is 14 residues long.

V usage is TRBV5-4 and J usage is TRBJ1-1; TRBD1 aligns across 8 bases. Losses at the gene ends were 4 bases for V and 5 bases for J; bases not matched to a gene: 4. CDR1 is SGHNT, CDR2 YYREEE, per germline (reference sequence). The CDR3 has 13 residues. CDR3 sequence reads: CASSAQGGTEAFF. The CDR3 bases are TGTGCCAGCAGCGCACAGGGGGGGACTGAAGCTTTCTTT.

In its sample, this clone was seen once. The genes are TRBV27 and TRBJ1-2, with 10 nucleotides matching TRBD1. The germline CDR1 and CDR2 sequences are MNHEY and SMNVEV (reference sequence). The V segment lost 4 bases and the J segment 8 bases; nucleotides outside the gene matches: 7. This CDR3 region has 14 residues. The CDR3 reads CASSSQDRGRGYTF. DNA of the CDR3: TGTGCCAGCAGTTCCCAGGACAGGGGGAGAGGCTACACCTTC.

The chain joins TRBV30 to TRBJ2-7, with TRBD1 identical over 11 bases. Germline loops: CDR1 GTSNPN, CDR2 SVGIG (reference sequence). The CDR3 covers 15 residues. J lost 1 base, V lost 1 base, and 3 bases had no gene match. The CDR3 reads CAWSGGTGGSYEQYF. For the CDR3, the DNA is TGTGCCTGGAGTGGCGGGACAGGGGGGTCCTACGAGCAGTACTTC.

This sequence joins TRBV27 and TRBJ2-1; 11 bases fit TRBD2. The germline V gene has CDR1 MNHEY and CDR2 SMNVEV (reference sequence). The CDR3 runs to 16 residues. V was pared by 1 base and J by 6 bases, with 5 bases of the junction left unmatched. The DNA of the CDR3 is TGTGCCAGCAGTTTATGGGTAGCGGGGGGGTCCAATGAGCAGTTCTTC. Translating gives CASSLWVAGGSNEQFF.

This clone has a single count. In nucleotides, the CDR3 is TGCGCCAGCAGCTCGCGGACAGGGAGGAGTACTGAAGCTTTCTTT. It is translated as CASSSRTGRSTEAFF. The rearrangement joins TRBV5-1 to TRBJ1-1; 8 bases align to TRBD1. CDR1 is SGHRS, CDR2 YFSETQ, per germline. The junction had 9 bases not matched to a gene; V was cut back by 3 bases and J by 5 bases. The CDR3 contains 15 residues.

With respect to this clone: The junction shows a germline mismatch at one end, possibly a read error. The V gene is TRBV7-9, the J gene TRBJ1-1, with D hard to call. There are 17 residues in the CDR3. From germline, CDR1 is SEHNR and CDR2 FQNEAQ (reference sequence). CDR3 nucleotides: TGTTCCAGCAGCTATGGAACGACGGGGAACCTTAACACTGAAGCTTTCTTT. It encodes CSSSYGTTGNLNTEAFF.

This chain joins TRBV11-1 and TRBJ1-1; possibly TRBD1 for D (6 bases). Germline values: CDR1 SGHAT, CDR2 FQDESV (reference sequence). The CDR3 sequence is 16 residues long. V was clipped by 2 bases and J by 3 bases, with 16 bases between them. Written as DNA, the CDR3 is TGTGCCAGCAGCTTAACCCCCCCAGGGGTGGACACTGAAGCTTTCTTT. Translation gives CASSLTPPGVDTEAFF.

The chain uses TRBV7-2 and TRBJ2-1; D might be TRBD1 (7 bases). V lost 5 bases, J lost 8 bases, and 19 bases lay in between. CDR1 is SGHTA, CDR2 FQGNSA, per germline. CDR3 length equals 15 residues. CDR3 in amino acids: CASSLRGQWGDEQFF. In nucleotides, the CDR3 is TGTGCCAGCAGCCTTAGGGGACAGTGGGGGGATGAGCAGTTCTTC.

This sequence joins TRBV11-2 and TRBJ2-3; a possible D gene is TRBD1 (6 bases). This CDR3 spans 14 amino acids. V gave up 4 bases and J gave up 6 bases, with 14 bases separating them. CDR1 is SGHAT and CDR2 is FQNNGV in the germline V gene. This CDR3 is CASSSTSRGDTQYF. The CDR3 DNA reads TGTGCCAGCAGCTCCACCTCAAGGGGGGATACGCAGTATTTT.

This clone has a single count. J is TRBJ1-2 and V is TRBV7-9; 9 bases line up with TRBD1. The CDR3 consists of 15 residues. Trimming cost V 2 bases and J 3 bases; bases outside gene matches: 4. Germline CDR1 reads SEHNR; CDR2 reads FQNEAQ (reference sequence). CDR3 in DNA: TGTGCCAGCAGCTTAATACAGGGGGCGGACTATGGCTACACCTTC. It yields the protein CASSLIQGADYGYTF. The variable domain in full, completed from reference TRBV7-9 and TRBJ1-2, reads DTGVSQNPRHKITKRGQNVTFRCDPISEHNRLYWYRQTLGQGPEFLTYFQNEAQLEKSRLLSDRFSAERPKGSFSTLEIQRTEQGDSAMYLCASSLIQGADYGYTFGSGTRLTVV.

This clone came up once. J is TRBJ2-4 and V is TRBV7-2; 12 nucleotides align to TRBD1. J gave up 15 bases and V 3 bases, and 9 bases lay outside the gene matches. The CDR3 runs 14 residues. Germline CDR1 SGHTA, CDR2 FQGNSA. Here the CDR3 DNA reads TGTGCCAGCAGCTTTACCGGGACAGGGGGCGTCGGGTACTTC. Amino acids: CASSFTGTGGVGYF.

The chain carries TRBV6-5 and TRBJ2-5, with 7 bases that match TRBD2. Germline V lookup: CDR1 MNHEY, CDR2 SVGAGI. CDR3 length: 15 residues. V shed 2 bases and J 2 bases; nucleotides not matched to a gene: 5. The CDR3 coding sequence is TGTGCCAGCAGTTACCGAGCGGGGACTCAAGAGACCCAGTACTTC. It yields the protein CASSYRAGTQETQYF.

The gene calls are TRBV27 and TRBJ2-6, with TRBD1 matching over 8 bases. The CDR3 length is 19 residues. The V segment lost 6 bases and the J segment 0 bases; nucleotides outside the gene matches: 13. CDR1 is MNHEY, CDR2 SMNVEV, per germline (reference sequence). The CDR3 spells CASREAFGQGNSGANVLTF. Here the CDR3 DNA reads TGTGCCAGCAGAGAGGCTTTTGGACAGGGAAACTCTGGGGCCAACGTCCTGACTTTC.

This chain connects TRBV5-1 to TRBJ2-2, with 8 bases fitting TRBD2. This CDR3 has 15 amino acids. V was pared by 2 bases and J by 6 bases, with 6 bases of the junction left unmatched. The germline gives CDR1 SGHRS, CDR2 YFSETQ. The CDR3 reads CASSLTGLASGELFF. DNA of the CDR3: TGCGCCAGCAGCTTAACCGGACTAGCCTCCGGGGAGCTGTTTTTT. The whole variable domain, remainder taken from reference TRBV5-1 and TRBJ2-2, is KAGVTQTPRYLIKTRGQQVTLSCSPISGHRSVSWYQQTPGQGLQFLFEYFSETQRNKGNFPGRFSGRQFSNSRSEMNVSTLELGDSALYLCASSLTGLASGELFFGEGSRLTVL.

CDR3 in amino acids: CASSPGSQETQYF. The CDR3 nucleotides read TGTGCCAGCAGCCCCGGGTCCCAAGAGACCCAGTACTTC. V gene TRBV13 combines with J gene TRBJ2-5; no definite D call. V shed 5 bases and J shed 1 base, with 8 bases lying between them. This CDR3 is built from 13 residues. The germline V gene encodes CDR1 PRHDT and CDR2 FYEKMQ (reference sequence).

V and J are TRBV9 and TRBJ1-2, with TRBD1 identical over 9 bases. The V and J ends lost 2 bases and 8 bases, in that order; junction bases with no gene match: 10. The CDR3 loop spans 15 amino acids. Germline CDR1 SGDLS, CDR2 YYNGEE. The CDR3 nucleotides are TGTGCCAGCAGCGTCGACAGGGGGGGGATAGAAGGCTACACCTTC. Its protein product is CASSVDRGGIEGYTF.

This clone has just a few counts. This CDR3 is also generated by other DNA sequences in the sample. The chain has TRBV5-1 and TRBJ1-2; D unclear. Looked up from germline, CDR1 is SGHRS and CDR2 is YFSETQ. The CDR3 has 13 amino acids. V lost 0 bases to trimming and J lost 2 bases, with 5 bases between them. DNA for the CDR3: TGCGCCAGCAGCTTGGGAGGGAACTATGGCTACACCTTC. Translation: CASSLGGNYGYTF.

V and J are TRBV29-1 and TRBJ2-5, with D possibly TRBD1 on 6 matching bases. The J call may not be correct, given that the DNA end is closer to TRBJ2-7. Per the germline V gene, CDR1 is SQVTM and CDR2 is ANQGSEA. The CDR3 is made up of 12 amino acids. This CDR3 is CSVRDIYYEQYF. The CDR3 DNA follows: TGCAGCGTTCGGGACATTTACTACGAGCAGTACTTC.

The rearrangement uses TRBV4-3 and TRBJ2-7; D unclear. Germline V gives CDR1 LGHNA, CDR2 YSLEER. Trimming shortened V by 0 bases and J by 4 bases, and 13 bases separated the two germline ends. The CDR3 is 15 residues long. The CDR3 DNA reads as TGCGCCAGCAGCCAAGAGCGTGCACAGATTTACGAGCAGTACTTC. Its protein product is CASSQERAQIYEQYF.

Here the CDR3 DNA reads TGTGCCAGCAACCTCCGGACAGGGTTGTACGAGCAGTACTTC. Translated, it gives CASNLRTGLYEQYF. The chain is built from TRBV7-8 and TRBJ2-7, with 8 bases aligning to TRBD1. Germline V CDR1 and CDR2: SGHVS, FQNEAQ. J lost 4 bases, V lost 7 bases, and 9 bases had no gene match. The CDR3 length is 14 residues. The variable domain in full, completed from reference TRBV7-8 and TRBJ2-7, reads GAGVSQSPRYKVAKRGQDVALRCDPISGHVSLFWYQQALGQGPEFLTYFQNEAQLDKSGLPSDRFFAERPEGSVSTLKIQRTQQEDSAVYLCASNLRTGLYEQYFGPGTRLTVT.